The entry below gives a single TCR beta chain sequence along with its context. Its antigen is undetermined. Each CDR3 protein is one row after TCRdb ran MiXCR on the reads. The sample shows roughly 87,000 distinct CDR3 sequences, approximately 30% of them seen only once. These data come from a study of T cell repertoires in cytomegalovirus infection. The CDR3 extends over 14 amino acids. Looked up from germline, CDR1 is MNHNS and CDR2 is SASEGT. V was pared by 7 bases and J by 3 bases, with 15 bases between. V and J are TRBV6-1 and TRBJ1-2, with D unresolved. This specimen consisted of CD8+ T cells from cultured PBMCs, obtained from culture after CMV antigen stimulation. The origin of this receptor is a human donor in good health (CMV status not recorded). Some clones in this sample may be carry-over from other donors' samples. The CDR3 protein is CASTQGSLHYGYTF. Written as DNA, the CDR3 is TGTGCCAGCACCCAAGGCTCCTTACACTATGGCTACACCTTC.